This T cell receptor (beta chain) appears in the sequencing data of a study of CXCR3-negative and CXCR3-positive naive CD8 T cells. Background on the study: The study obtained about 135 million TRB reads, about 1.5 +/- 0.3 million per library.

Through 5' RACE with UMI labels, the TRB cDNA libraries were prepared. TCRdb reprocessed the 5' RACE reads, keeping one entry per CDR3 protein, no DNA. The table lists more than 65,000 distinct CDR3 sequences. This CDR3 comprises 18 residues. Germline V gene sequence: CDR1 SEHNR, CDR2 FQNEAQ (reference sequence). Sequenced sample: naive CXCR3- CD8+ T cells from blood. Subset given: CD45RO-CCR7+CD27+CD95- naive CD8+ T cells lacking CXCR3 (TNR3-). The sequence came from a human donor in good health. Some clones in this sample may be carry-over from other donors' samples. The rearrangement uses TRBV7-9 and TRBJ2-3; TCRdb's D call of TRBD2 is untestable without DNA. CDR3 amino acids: CASSLARVVSGYTDTQYF.